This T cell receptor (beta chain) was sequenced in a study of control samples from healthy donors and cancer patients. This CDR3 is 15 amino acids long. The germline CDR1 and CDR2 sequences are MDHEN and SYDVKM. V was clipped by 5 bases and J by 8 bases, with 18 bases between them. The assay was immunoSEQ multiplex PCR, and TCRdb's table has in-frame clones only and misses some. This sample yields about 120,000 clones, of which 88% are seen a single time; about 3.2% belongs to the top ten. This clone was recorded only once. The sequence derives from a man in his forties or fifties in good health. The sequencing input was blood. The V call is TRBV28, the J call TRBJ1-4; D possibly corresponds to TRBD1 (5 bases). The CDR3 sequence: CASSARTLRSEKLFF. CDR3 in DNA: TGTGCCAGCAGTGCCCGGACATTAAGGTCCGAAAAACTGTTTTTT.